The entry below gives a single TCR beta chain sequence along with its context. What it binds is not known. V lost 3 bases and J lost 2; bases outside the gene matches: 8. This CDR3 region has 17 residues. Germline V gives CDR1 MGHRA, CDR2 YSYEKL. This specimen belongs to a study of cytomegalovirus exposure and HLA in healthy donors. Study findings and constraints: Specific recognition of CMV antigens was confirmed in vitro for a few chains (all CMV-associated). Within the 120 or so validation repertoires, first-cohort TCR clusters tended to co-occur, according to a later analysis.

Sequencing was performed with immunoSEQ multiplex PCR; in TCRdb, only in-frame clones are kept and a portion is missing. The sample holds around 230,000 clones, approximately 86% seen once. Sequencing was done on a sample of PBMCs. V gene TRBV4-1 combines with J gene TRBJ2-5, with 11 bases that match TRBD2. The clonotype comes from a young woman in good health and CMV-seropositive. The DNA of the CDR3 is TGCGCCAGCAGCCAGGTATGGGCTAGCGGGAGGCAAGAGACCCAGTACTTC. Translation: CASSQVWASGRQETQYF.